This T cell receptor (beta chain) is drawn from a study of blood T cell repertoires in COVID-19. In its sample, this clone was seen once. Method: immunoSEQ multiplex PCR; TCRdb's copy keeps in-frame clones and lacks some. The table shows more than 100,000 clones, with about 88% occurring only once. J was trimmed by 7 bases and V by 3 bases; bases with no gene match: 10. CDR1 and CDR2 from the germline V gene are SGDLS and YYNGEE. The CDR3 loop spans 16 amino acids. Clinical history reported by participants formed the basis on which cohorts were assigned. Sequenced material: PBMCs or T cells enriched from blood (not recorded which). The chain joins TRBV9 to TRBJ2-1, with 10 positions matching TRBD2. This TCR was sampled from a man aged 40-49 years with acute COVID-19. The CDR3 region is CASSGMGGLASNEQFF. The CDR3, as DNA: TGTGCCAGCAGCGGGATGGGGGGACTAGCGTCGAATGAGCAGTTCTTC.